What follows are 8 T cell receptor beta chains derived from one specimen sequenced in a study of blood T cell repertoires in COVID-19. TCRdb keeps only in-frame clones here, not all; method: immunoSEQ multiplex PCR. The data contain a few hundred thousand clones, around 85% of them singletons. The sequencing input was PBMCs or T cells enriched from blood (not recorded which). These receptors originate from a woman aged 45-60 years who had recovered from COVID-19.

The chain carries TRBV28 and TRBJ1-2, with TRBD1 matching 9 bases. The length of the CDR3 is 15 residues. The trim removed 5 bases at V and 4 bases at J, leaving 8 bases unmatched. Per the germline V gene, CDR1 is MDHEN and CDR2 is SYDVKM. For the CDR3, the DNA is TGTGCCAGCAGTCCGGGACAGGGTCTGGGCTATGGCTACACCTTC. Translating gives CASSPGQGLGYGYTF.

V gene TRBV18 combines with J gene TRBJ2-2; TRBD2 is a possible D gene (6 bases). The V end was cut by 0 bases, the J end by 2 bases, with 10 bases between. Germline V lookup: CDR1 KGHSH, CDR2 LQKENI. The CDR3 is made up of 16 amino acids. The CDR3 is CASSPPEGGNTGELFF. Written as DNA, the CDR3 is TGTGCCAGCTCACCACCGGAGGGTGGTAACACCGGGGAGCTGTTTTTT. Drawing the rest from reference TRBV18 and TRBJ2-2, the complete variable domain is NAGVMQNPRHLVRRRGQEARLRCSPMKGHSHVYWYRQLPEEGLKFMVYLQKENIIDESGMPKERFSAEFPKEGPSILRIQQVVRGDSAAYFCASSPPEGGNTGELFFGEGSRLTVL.

The chain is built from TRBV28 and TRBJ1-3, with D possibly being TRBD1 (5 bases). The CDR3 has 13 residues. CDR1 and CDR2 from the germline V gene are MDHEN and SYDVKM. Trimming cost V 8 bases and J 4 bases, with 12 bases left between them. The CDR3 bases are TGTGCCAGCCACCTGACAGCCGGAAACACCATATATTTT. Protein: CASHLTAGNTIYF.

The genes are TRBV7-6 and TRBJ2-7; 7 positions agree with TRBD2. V dropped 3 bases and J dropped 6; count of bases not matched to a gene: 11. CDR3 length equals 15 residues. Germline-derived CDR1 and CDR2 are SGHVS and FNYEAQ. The CDR3 nucleotides are TGTGCCAGCAGCTTGATAGCGGGCCGACGCAGCGAGCAGTACTTC. This encodes CASSLIAGRRSEQYF.

This clone occurred a few times. This chain links TRBV6-6 with TRBJ1-5; 7 bases fit TRBD1. Germline CDR1 MNHNY, CDR2 SVGAGI (reference sequence). This CDR3 has 18 amino acids. Unmatched junction bases numbered 14, after V lost 5 bases and J lost 1 base. The CDR3 DNA sequence: TGTGCCAGCAGTCCCTACCGGCTGGCAGGGGGAAGCAATCAGCCCCAGCATTTT. Translation gives CASSPYRLAGGSNQPQHF.

This clone was seen once. V gene TRBV27 combines with J gene TRBJ1-5, with 10 bases matching TRBD1. The CDR3 spans 14 residues. Unmatched junction bases numbered 6, after V lost 9 bases and J lost 4 bases. Germline V gives CDR1 MNHEY, CDR2 SMNVEV (reference sequence). CDR3 residues: CASKVGQGNQPQHF. CDR3 sequence (DNA): TGTGCCAGTAAGGTGGGACAGGGGAATCAGCCCCAGCATTTT.

This chain joins TRBV7-2 and TRBJ2-7, with D possibly being TRBD2 (6 bases). The CDR3 covers 15 residues. Germline CDR1 is SGHTA and CDR2 is FQGNSA. Deletions cut 2 bases from V and 4 bases from J, with 15 bases between. The CDR3 bases are TGTGCCAGCAGCTTACCCGGGACTCTGGGGTACGAGCAGTACTTC. Translated, it gives CASSLPGTLGYEQYF.

V gene TRBV4-1 combines with J gene TRBJ2-2; 12 nucleotides match TRBD2. Germline values: CDR1 MGHRA, CDR2 YSYEKL. The CDR3 has 17 amino acids. V lost 9 bases and J lost 3; bases outside the gene matches: 11. The CDR3 spells CARNKLAGGTDTGELFF. CDR3 nucleotide sequence: TGCGCCAGGAATAAACTAGCGGGAGGCACAGACACCGGGGAGCTGTTTTTT.